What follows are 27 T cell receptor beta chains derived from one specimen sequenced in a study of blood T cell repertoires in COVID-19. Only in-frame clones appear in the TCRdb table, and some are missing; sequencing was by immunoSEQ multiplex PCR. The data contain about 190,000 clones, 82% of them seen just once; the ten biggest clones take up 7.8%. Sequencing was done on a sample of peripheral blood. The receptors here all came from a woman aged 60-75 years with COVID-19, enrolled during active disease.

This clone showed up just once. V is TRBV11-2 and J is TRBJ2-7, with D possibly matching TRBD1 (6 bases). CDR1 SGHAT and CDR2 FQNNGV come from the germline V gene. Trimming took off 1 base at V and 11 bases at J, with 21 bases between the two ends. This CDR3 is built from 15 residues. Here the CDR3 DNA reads TGTGCCAGCAGCTTAGGGGCAGGGGTGAGTGGGAAGGAGTACGTC. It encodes CASSLGAGVSGKEYV.

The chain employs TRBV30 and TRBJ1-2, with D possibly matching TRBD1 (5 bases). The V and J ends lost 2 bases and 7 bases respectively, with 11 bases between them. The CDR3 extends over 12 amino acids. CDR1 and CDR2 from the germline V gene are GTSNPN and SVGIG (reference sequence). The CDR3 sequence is CAWSYQGGGYTF. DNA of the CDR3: TGTGCCTGGAGTTACCAGGGTGGTGGCTACACCTTC. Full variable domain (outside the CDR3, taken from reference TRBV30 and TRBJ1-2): SQTIHQWPATLVQPVGSPLSLECTVEGTSNPNLYWYRQAAGRGLQLLFYSVGIGQISSEVPQNLSASRPQDRQFILSSKKLLLSDSGFYLCAWSYQGGGYTFGSGTRLTVV.

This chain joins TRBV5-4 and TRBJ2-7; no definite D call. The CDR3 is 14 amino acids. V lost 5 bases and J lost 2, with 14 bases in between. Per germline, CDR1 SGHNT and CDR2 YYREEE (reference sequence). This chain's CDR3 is CASSVGPGTYEQYV. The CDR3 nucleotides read TGTGCCAGCAGTGTGGGCCCAGGAACCTACGAGCAGTACGTC.

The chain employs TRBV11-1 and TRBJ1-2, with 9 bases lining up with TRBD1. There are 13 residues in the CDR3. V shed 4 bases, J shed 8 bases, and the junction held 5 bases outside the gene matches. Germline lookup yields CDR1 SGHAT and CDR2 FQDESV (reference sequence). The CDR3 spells CASSSSTGGGYTF. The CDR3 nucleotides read TGTGCCAGCAGCTCGTCCACAGGGGGCGGCTACACCTTC.

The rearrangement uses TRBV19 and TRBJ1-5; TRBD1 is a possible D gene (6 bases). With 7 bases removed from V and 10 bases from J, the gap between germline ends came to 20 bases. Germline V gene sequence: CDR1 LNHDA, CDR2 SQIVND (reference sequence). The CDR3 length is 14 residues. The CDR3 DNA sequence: TGTGCCAGTACCCTGGTAGGGCCCAGGGGTCCCCAGCATTTT. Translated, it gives CASTLVGPRGPQHF.

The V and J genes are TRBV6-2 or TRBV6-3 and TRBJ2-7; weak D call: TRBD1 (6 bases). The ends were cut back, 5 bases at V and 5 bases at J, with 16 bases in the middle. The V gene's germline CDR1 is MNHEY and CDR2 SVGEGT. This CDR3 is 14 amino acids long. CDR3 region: CASSQKQGWDEQYV. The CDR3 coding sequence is TGTGCCAGCAGTCAAAAACAGGGTTGGGACGAGCAGTACGTC.

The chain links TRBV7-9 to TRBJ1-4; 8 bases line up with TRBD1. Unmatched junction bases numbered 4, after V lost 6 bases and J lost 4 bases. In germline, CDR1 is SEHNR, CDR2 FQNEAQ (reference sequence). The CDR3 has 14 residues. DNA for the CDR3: TGTGCCAGCAGTAAGGGACAGGATAATGAAAAACTGTTTTTT. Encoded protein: CASSKGQDNEKLFF.

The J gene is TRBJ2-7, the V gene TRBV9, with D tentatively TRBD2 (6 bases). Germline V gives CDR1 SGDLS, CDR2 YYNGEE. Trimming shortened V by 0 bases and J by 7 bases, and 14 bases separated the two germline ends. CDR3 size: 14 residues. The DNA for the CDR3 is TGTGCCAGCAGCGTAGTTGGAGGGATAGGGGAGCAGTACTTC. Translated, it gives CASSVVGGIGEQYF.

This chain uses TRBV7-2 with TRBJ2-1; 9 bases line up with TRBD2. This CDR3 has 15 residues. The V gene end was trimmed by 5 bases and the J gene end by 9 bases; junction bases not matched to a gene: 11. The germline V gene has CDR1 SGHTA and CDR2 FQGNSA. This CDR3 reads CASSRRGLAILEQFF. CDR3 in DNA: TGTGCCAGCAGCCGCAGGGGACTAGCTATTCTTGAGCAGTTCTTC. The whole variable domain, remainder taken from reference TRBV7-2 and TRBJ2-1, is GAGVSQSPSNKVTEKGKDVELRCDPISGHTALYWYRQSLGQGLEFLIYFQGNSAPDKSGLPSDRFSAERTGGSVSTLTIQRTQQEDSAVYLCASSRRGLAILEQFFGPGTRLTVL.

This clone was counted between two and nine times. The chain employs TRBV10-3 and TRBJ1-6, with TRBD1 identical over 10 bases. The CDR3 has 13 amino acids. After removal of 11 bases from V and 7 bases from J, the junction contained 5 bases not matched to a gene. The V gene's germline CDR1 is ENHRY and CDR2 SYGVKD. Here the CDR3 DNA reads TGTGCCTCCGGACAGGGGGGAAATTCACCCCTCCACTTT. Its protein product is CASGQGGNSPLHF.

The chain's CDR3 is CASSQGSSRGYTF. In DNA form, the CDR3 reads TGTGCCAGCAGCCAAGGGTCTTCTCGGGGCTACACCTTC. This chain links TRBV14 with TRBJ1-2; D unresolved. V lost 1 base to trimming and J lost 8 bases, with 11 bases between them. CDR1 and CDR2 (germline): SGHDN, FVKESK. This CDR3 has 13 amino acids.

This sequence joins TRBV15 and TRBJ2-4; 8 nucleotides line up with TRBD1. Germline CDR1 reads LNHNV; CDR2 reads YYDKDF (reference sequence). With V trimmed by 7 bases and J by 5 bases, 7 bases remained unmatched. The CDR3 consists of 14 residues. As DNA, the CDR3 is TGTGCCACCAAGAAAGAGGACAGGGAAAACATTCAGTACTTC. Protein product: CATKKEDRENIQYF. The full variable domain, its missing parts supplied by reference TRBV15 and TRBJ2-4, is DAMVIQNPRYQVTQFGKPVTLSCSQTLNHNVMYWYQQKSSQAPKLLFHYYDKDFNNEADTPDNFQSRRPNTSFCFLDIRSPGLGDTAMYLCATKKEDRENIQYFGAGTRLSVL.

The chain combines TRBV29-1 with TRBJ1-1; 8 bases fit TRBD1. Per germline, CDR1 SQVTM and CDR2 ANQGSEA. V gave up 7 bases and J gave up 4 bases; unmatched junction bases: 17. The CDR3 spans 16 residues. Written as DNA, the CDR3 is TGCAGCGCCTACCGGGACAGGAGCCCTTTCGGCACTGAAGCTTTCTTT. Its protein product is CSAYRDRSPFGTEAFF. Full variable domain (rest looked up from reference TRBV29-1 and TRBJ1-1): SAVISQKPSRDICQRGTSLTIQCQVDSQVTMMFWYRQQPGQSLTLIATANQGSEATYESGFVIDKFPISRPNLTFSTLTVSNMSPEDSSIYLCSAYRDRSPFGTEAFFGQGTRLTVV.

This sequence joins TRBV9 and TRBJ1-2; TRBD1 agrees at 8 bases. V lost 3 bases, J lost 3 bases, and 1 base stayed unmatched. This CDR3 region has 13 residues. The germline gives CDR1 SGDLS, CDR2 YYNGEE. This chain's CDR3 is CASSEGQDYGYTF. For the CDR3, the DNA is TGTGCCAGCAGCGAGGGACAGGACTATGGCTACACCTTC.

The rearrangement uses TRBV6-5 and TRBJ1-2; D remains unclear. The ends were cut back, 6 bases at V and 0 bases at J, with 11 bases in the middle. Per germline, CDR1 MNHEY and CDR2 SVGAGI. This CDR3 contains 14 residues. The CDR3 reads CASRQQPTNYGYTF. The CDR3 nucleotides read TGTGCCAGCAGGCAACAGCCTACTAACTATGGCTACACCTTC.

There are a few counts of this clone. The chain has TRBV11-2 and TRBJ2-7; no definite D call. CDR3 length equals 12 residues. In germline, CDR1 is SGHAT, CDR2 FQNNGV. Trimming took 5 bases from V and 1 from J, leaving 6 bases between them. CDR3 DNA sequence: TGTGCCAGCAGCCCCCATTCCTACGAGCAGTACTTC. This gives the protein CASSPHSYEQYF.

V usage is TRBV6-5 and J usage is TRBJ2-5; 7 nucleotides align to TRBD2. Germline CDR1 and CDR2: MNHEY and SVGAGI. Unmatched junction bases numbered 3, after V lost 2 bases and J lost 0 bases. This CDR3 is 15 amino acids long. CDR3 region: CASSYGAGYQETQYF. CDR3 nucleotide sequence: TGTGCCAGCAGTTACGGAGCGGGGTACCAAGAGACCCAGTACTTC.

The CDR3 region is CASSQDSDTQYF. CDR3 nucleotides: TGTGCCAGCAGCCAGGACTCCGATACGCAGTATTTT. The V gene is TRBV5-8, the J gene TRBJ2-3, with a tentative D call TRBD2 (5 bases). The CDR3 totals 12 residues. Trimming cost V 4 bases and J 6 bases, with 9 bases left between them. From germline, CDR1 is SGHTS and CDR2 YDEGEE.

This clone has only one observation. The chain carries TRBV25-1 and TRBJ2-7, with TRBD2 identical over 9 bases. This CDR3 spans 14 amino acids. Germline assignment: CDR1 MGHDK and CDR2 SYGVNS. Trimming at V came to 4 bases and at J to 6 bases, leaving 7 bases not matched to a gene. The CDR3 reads CASSGGGSGSEQYF. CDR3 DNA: TGTGCCAGCAGTGGGGGTGGTAGCGGGAGCGAGCAGTACTTC.

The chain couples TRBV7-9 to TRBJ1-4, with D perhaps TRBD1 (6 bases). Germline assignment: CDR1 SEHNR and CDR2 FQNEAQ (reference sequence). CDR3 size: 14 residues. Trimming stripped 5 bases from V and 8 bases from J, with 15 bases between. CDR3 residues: CASSPTGSNEKLFF. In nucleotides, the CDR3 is TGTGCCAGCAGCCCCACAGGGTCCAACGAAAAACTGTTTTTT.

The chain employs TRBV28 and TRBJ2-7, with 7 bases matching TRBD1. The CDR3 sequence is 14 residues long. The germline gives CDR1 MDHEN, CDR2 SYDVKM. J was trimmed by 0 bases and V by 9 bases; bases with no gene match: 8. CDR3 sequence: CASRRQGGSYEQYF. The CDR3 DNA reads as TGTGCCAGTAGAAGACAGGGTGGCTCCTACGAGCAGTACTTC.

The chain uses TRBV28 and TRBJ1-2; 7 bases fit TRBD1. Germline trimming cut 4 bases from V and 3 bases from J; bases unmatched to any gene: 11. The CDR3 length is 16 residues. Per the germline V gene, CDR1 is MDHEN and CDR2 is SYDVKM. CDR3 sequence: CASSSGFRGNDYGYTF. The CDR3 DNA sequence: TGTGCCAGCAGTTCCGGCTTCAGGGGGAACGACTATGGCTACACCTTC.

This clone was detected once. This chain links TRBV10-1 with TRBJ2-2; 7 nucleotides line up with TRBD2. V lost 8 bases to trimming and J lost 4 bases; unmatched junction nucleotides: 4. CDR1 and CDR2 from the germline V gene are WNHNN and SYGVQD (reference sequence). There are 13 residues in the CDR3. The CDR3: CASGGGTTGELFF. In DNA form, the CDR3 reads TGCGCCAGCGGGGGGGGAACCACCGGGGAGCTGTTTTTT.

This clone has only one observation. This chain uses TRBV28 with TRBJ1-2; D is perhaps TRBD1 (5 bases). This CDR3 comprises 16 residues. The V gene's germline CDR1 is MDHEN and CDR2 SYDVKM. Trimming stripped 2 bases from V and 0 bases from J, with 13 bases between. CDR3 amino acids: CASSLGAGQANYGYTF. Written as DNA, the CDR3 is TGTGCCAGCAGTTTAGGGGCAGGGCAAGCTAACTATGGCTACACCTTC.

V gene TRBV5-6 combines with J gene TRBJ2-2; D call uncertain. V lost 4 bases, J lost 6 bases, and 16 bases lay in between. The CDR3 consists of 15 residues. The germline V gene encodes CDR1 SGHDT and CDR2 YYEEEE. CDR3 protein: CASSPLDRSSGELFF. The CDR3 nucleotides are TGTGCCAGCAGCCCCCTAGACCGCTCTTCCGGGGAGCTGTTTTTT.

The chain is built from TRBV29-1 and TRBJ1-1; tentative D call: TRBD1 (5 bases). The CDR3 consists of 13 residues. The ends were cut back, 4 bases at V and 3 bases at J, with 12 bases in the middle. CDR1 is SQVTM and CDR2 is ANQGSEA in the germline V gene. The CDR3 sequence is CSVGWGGDTEAFF. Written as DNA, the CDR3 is TGCAGCGTTGGTTGGGGAGGGGACACTGAAGCTTTCTTT.

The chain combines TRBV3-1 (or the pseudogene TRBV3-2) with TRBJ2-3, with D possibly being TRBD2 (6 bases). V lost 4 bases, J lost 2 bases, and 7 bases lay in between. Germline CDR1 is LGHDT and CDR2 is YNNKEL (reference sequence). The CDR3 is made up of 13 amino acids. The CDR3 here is CASSRGDTDTQYF. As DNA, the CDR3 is TGTGCCAGCAGCCGGGGGGACACAGATACGCAGTATTTT.